This T cell receptor (beta chain) was recorded in a study of T-cell memory formation after mild COVID-19. In TCRdb, the 5' RACE reads were re-called with MiXCR into one record per CDR3 protein. The sample carries more than 80,000 distinct CDR3 sequences, approximately 15% recorded once. This clonotype was observed a few times. Antigen: not known. General study findings and limits: CM and EM subsets held most contracting CD4+ clones; EMRA held CD8+ ones. Clones from the second wave (peaking day 37) had unconfirmed SARS-CoV-2 specificity.

There are 15 residues in the CDR3. V lost 4 bases to trimming and J lost 2 bases, with 15 bases between them. This clonotype originated in an adult woman who had mild COVID-19 (a few samples of this study predate the infection). Cell type and time point are not known. Sequenced material: PBMCs or a T cell subset sorted from them (not recorded which). The V call is TRBV12-3 or TRBV12-4, the J call TRBJ2-7; D may be TRBD1 (5 bases). As DNA, the CDR3 is TGTGCCAGCAGTTGGGTCTTGGACAAAGCCTACGAGCAGTACTTC. Residues: CASSWVLDKAYEQYF.